This entry concerns a single T cell receptor beta chain. This sample is part of a study of blood T cell repertoires in COVID-19. On the study more broadly: Acute-phase and convalescent COVID-19 samples originated in the United States, Italy and Spain. PBMCs, B-cell-depleted T cells, or T cells were the source of the cDNA or gDNA that made up the material.

Germline CDR1 is LNHDA and CDR2 is SQIVND (reference sequence). CDR3 length: 13 residues. The V end lost 0 bases, the J end lost 8 bases, and 7 bases lay between the germline ends. Seattle's enrolled individuals joined amid active infection and were then monitored longitudinally. Methods used by the authors: Reference gene primers were amplified, and this amplification served to estimate nucleated cell counts. Profiled with immunoSEQ multiplex PCR; TCRdb holds only in-frame clones, not every one. The V and J calls and clone size come from that table; D and trimming were worked out from the DNA. The sample lists some 300,000 clones, 80% to 90% occurring once.

The sequence derives from a woman in her seventies with COVID-19, enrolled during active disease. The specimen sequenced was peripheral blood. The chain is built from TRBV19 and TRBJ1-4; D not resolved. CDR3 sequence reads: CASSIDLSEKLFF. In DNA, the CDR3 is TGTGCCAGTAGTATAGATCTATCGGAAAAACTGTTTTTT.